The 16 T cell receptor beta chains listed next were all sequenced from one sample in a study of a mutant IDH1 vaccine in newly diagnosed glioma. Clones were read by immunoSEQ multiplex PCR, and TCRdb kept only the in-frame ones, dropping some. The data hold roughly 41,000 clones, with around 78% observed a single time. Described time point: baseline, week 1 (first vaccination visit). This sample's treatment: pre-vaccination baseline after standard-of-care therapy. Specimen: PBMCs, collected from a glioma patient treated with radiotherapy, temozolomide or both. These receptors were taken from a man in his forties with glioma. Some clones in this sample may be carry-over from other donors' samples.

The chain is built from TRBV29-1 and TRBJ1-1; weak D call: TRBD1 (6 bases). Deletions cut 4 bases from V and 0 bases from J, with 9 bases between. Germline assignment: CDR1 SQVTM and CDR2 ANQGSEA. The CDR3 extends over 13 amino acids. The DNA for the CDR3 is TGCAGCGTTGCGGGACATATGAACACTGAAGCTTTCTTT. Its translation: CSVAGHMNTEAFF.

The rearrangement joins TRBV4-1 to TRBJ2-2; 8 nucleotides align to TRBD2. The germline V gene encodes CDR1 MGHRA and CDR2 YSYEKL. Unmatched junction bases numbered 9, after V lost 2 bases and J lost 7 bases. This CDR3 is built from 16 residues. This CDR3 reads CASSQMRGGLVGELFF. In DNA, the CDR3 is TGCGCCAGCAGCCAAATGCGCGGGGGGCTTGTCGGGGAGCTGTTTTTT.

This chain connects TRBV14 to TRBJ2-1; D not certain. The V end was cut by 1 base, the J end by 7 bases, with 8 bases between. Looked up from germline, CDR1 is SGHDN and CDR2 is FVKESK. The CDR3 is 13 residues long. The CDR3 spells CASSQARWNEQFF. The CDR3 DNA reads as TGTGCCAGCAGCCAAGCCCGTTGGAATGAGCAGTTCTTC.

V usage is TRBV6-6 and J usage is TRBJ1-5; TRBD1 aligns across 7 bases. This CDR3 region has 16 residues. After removal of 10 bases from V and 2 bases from J, the junction contained 14 bases not matched to a gene. The germline V gene has CDR1 MNHNY and CDR2 SVGAGI (reference sequence). CDR3 amino acids: CATDRQGGNGNQPQHF. The CDR3 nucleotides read TGTGCCACCGACCGCCAGGGGGGCAATGGCAATCAGCCCCAGCATTTT.

J is TRBJ1-5 and V is TRBV19; D is possibly TRBD1 (5 bases). This CDR3 region has 14 residues. CDR1 and CDR2 from the germline V gene are LNHDA and SQIVND (reference sequence). The germline V and J ends were trimmed by 5 bases and 7 bases, with 15 bases remaining between them. Here the CDR3 reads CASSAMGVYQPQHF. CDR3 DNA sequence: TGTGCCAGTAGTGCCATGGGGGTTTACCAGCCCCAGCATTTT.

This clone has only one observation. The CDR3 region is CASSLGGGAVETQYF. CDR3 bases: TGTGCCAGCAGCTTGGGCGGGGGGGCCGTAGAGACCCAGTACTTC. The V and J genes are TRBV5-4 and TRBJ2-5, with TRBD2 matching over 9 bases. CDR3 length equals 15 residues. The V gene end was trimmed by 0 bases and the J gene end by 4 bases; junction bases not matched to a gene: 4. Germline lookup yields CDR1 SGHNT and CDR2 YYREEE (reference sequence).

The J gene is TRBJ1-2, the V gene TRBV5-1; 9 positions match TRBD1. The length of the CDR3 is 14 residues. J gave up 5 bases and V 4 bases, and 6 bases lay outside the gene matches. From germline, CDR1 is SGHRS and CDR2 YFSETQ. CDR3 protein: CASSHGTGIYGYTF. The CDR3 DNA sequence: TGCGCCAGCAGCCATGGGACAGGGATTTATGGCTACACCTTC.

The chain employs TRBV9 and TRBJ2-1; 11 bases map to TRBD2. Per the germline V gene, CDR1 is SGDLS and CDR2 is YYNGEE. V lost 0 bases and J lost 12; bases outside the gene matches: 2. The CDR3 is made up of 13 amino acids. This chain's CDR3 is CASSVALAGGQFF. The CDR3 DNA reads TGTGCCAGCAGCGTAGCGCTAGCGGGGGGGCAGTTCTTC.

The chain has TRBV18 and TRBJ2-5; D may correspond to TRBD1 or TRBD2 (5 bases each). Per germline, CDR1 KGHSH and CDR2 LQKENI. The V gene lost 3 bases and the J gene lost 1 base, with 9 bases spanning the gap. This CDR3 is built from 14 residues. CDR3 DNA: TGTGCCAGCTCACCCGTGGGGGTCCAAGAGACCCAGTACTTC. It codes for CASSPVGVQETQYF.

In this sample, this clone turned up a few times. The chain links TRBV4-1 to TRBJ1-1; no clear D. Trimming shortened V by 4 bases and J by 5 bases, and 8 bases separated the two germline ends. The CDR3 is 12 amino acids. In germline, CDR1 is MGHRA, CDR2 YSYEKL. The chain's CDR3 is CASSRPGTEAFF. CDR3 DNA sequence: TGCGCCAGCAGCCGGCCGGGTACTGAAGCTTTCTTT.

The V gene is TRBV29-1, the J gene TRBJ2-2; TRBD1 matches at 8 bases. V shed 4 bases, J shed 7 bases, and the junction held 5 bases outside the gene matches. Per germline, CDR1 SQVTM and CDR2 ANQGSEA. The CDR3 is 13 residues long. CDR3 sequence (DNA): TGCAGCGTTGTGGCAGGGGGCGGCGGGGAGCTGTTTTTT. It encodes CSVVAGGGGELFF.

In DNA form, the CDR3 reads TGTGCCTGGAGCGGAAAGTTTGCACAGGGGGCAAACTACGAGCAGTACTTC. This translates into CAWSGKFAQGANYEQYF. The genes are TRBV30 and TRBJ2-7; 9 bases agree with TRBD1. CDR3 length equals 17 residues. V was clipped by 3 bases and J by 3 bases; unmatched bases: 15. CDR1 is GTSNPN and CDR2 is SVGIG in the germline V gene (reference sequence). Using reference TRBV30 and TRBJ2-7 for the parts outside the CDR3, the full variable domain is SQTIHQWPATLVQPVGSPLSLECTVEGTSNPNLYWYRQAAGRGLQLLFYSVGIGQISSEVPQNLSASRPQDRQFILSSKKLLLSDSGFYLCAWSGKFAQGANYEQYFGPGTRLTVT.

The table lists this clone with a count of one. The genes are TRBV30 and TRBJ1-1, with 11 bases aligning to TRBD1. Per germline, CDR1 GTSNPN and CDR2 SVGIG (reference sequence). Germline trimming cut 0 bases from V and 4 bases from J; bases unmatched to any gene: 4. This CDR3 is 15 amino acids long. The CDR3 DNA reads as TGTGCCTGGAGTGTGGGGGACAGGGGGAGCACTGAAGCTTTCTTT. It is translated as CAWSVGDRGSTEAFF.

This clone was observed a single time. V gene TRBV5-6 combines with J gene TRBJ1-2; D might be TRBD1 (5 bases). Looked up from germline, CDR1 is SGHDT and CDR2 is YYEEEE. The CDR3 has 14 amino acids. V was clipped by 4 bases and J by 2 bases, with 12 bases between them. The CDR3 nucleotides read TGTGCCAGCAGCCCAACGGGGGGAAACTATGGCTACACCTTC. Protein product: CASSPTGGNYGYTF.

V gene TRBV14 combines with J gene TRBJ1-1; the match to TRBD1 covers 8 bases. V was clipped by 2 bases and J by 4 bases; unmatched bases: 0. Germline CDR1 SGHDN, CDR2 FVKESK. This CDR3 is 13 amino acids long. CDR3 residues: CASSQTGGTEAFF. The CDR3 bases are TGTGCCAGCAGCCAAACAGGGGGCACTGAAGCTTTCTTT.

The rearrangement links TRBV6-5 to TRBJ1-6; D remains unclear. This CDR3 is 14 amino acids long. Germline values: CDR1 MNHEY, CDR2 SVGAGI. V lost 5 bases and J 10 bases, leaving 15 bases between the germline ends. CDR3 bases: TGTGCCAGCAGTCCCGGACCCCGGGAATCACCCCTCCACTTT. Translation gives CASSPGPRESPLHF.